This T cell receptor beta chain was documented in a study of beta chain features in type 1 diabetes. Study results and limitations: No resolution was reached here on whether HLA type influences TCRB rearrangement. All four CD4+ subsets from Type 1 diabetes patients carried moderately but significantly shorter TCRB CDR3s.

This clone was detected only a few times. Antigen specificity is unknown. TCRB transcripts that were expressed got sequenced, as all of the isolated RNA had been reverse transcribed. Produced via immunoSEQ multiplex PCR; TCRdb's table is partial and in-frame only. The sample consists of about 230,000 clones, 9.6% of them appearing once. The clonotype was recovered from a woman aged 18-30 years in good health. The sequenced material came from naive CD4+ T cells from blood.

CDR3 sequence: CAWSWKSGSYEQYF. CDR3 in DNA: TGTGCCTGGAGTTGGAAATCAGGAAGTTACGAGCAGTACTTC. The rearrangement links TRBV30 to TRBJ2-7; D uncertain. This CDR3 contains 14 residues. CDR1 GTSNPN and CDR2 SVGIG come from the germline V gene (reference sequence). The V and J ends lost 2 bases and 4 bases respectively, with 15 bases between them.